The 10 T cell receptor beta chains reported below all come from one sample, sequenced in a study of cytomegalovirus exposure and HLA in healthy donors (dated by TCRdb to the late 2010s). To prepare the library, the immunoSEQ multiplex PCR assay was applied. For the multiplex PCR, a mixture combining 60 forward primers for TCR Vbeta segments and 13 reverse primers for TCR Jbeta segments was used. Sourced from immuneACCESS, this table was stored by TCRdb with only in-frame sequences that have V and J called. A share of the clones is absent; for the studies checked, an unresolved V gene accounts for under half, and the remainder has no known explanation. This sample comprises under 150,000 clones, around 68% of them detected only once. Around 4.3% of the sample lies in the top ten. The sample consisted of PBMCs. These receptors all stem from a woman in her forties in good health and CMV-seropositive.

This chain links TRBV7-9 with TRBJ1-2; D is unclear. V was shortened by 2 bases and J by 4 bases, with 11 bases between the two germline ends. The CDR3 is 14 amino acids. Per germline, CDR1 SEHNR and CDR2 FQNEAQ (reference sequence). The CDR3 bases are TGTGCCAGCAGCTTATCACCCAGGTCCTATGGCTACACCTTC. This sequence encodes CASSLSPRSYGYTF. Drawing the rest from reference TRBV7-9 and TRBJ1-2, the complete variable domain is DTGVSQNPRHKITKRGQNVTFRCDPISEHNRLYWYRQTLGQGPEFLTYFQNEAQLEKSRLLSDRFSAERPKGSFSTLEIQRTEQGDSAMYLCASSLSPRSYGYTFGSGTRLTVV.

This clone was counted once. This chain connects TRBV20-1 to TRBJ2-1, with D perhaps matching TRBD2 (6 bases). CDR3 length equals 11 residues. The V end was cut by 3 bases, the J end by 12 bases, with 12 bases between. The germline CDR1 and CDR2 sequences are DFQATT and SNEGSKA (reference sequence). The CDR3 loop is CSASWDLSQFF. As DNA, the CDR3 is TGCAGTGCTAGTTGGGACTTATCGCAGTTCTTC.

The chain recombines TRBV4-3 with TRBJ2-7; 8 bases line up with TRBD1. The germline V gene encodes CDR1 LGHNA and CDR2 YSLEER. V shed 1 base and J 1 base; nucleotides not matched to a gene: 0. The CDR3 consists of 14 residues. The CDR3 DNA reads as TGCGCCAGCAGCCAAGGGGACAGGTCCTACGAGCAGTACTTC. This gives the protein CASSQGDRSYEQYF.

DNA of the CDR3: TGTGCCAGCATGACTTCTGCAACTAATGAAAAACTGTTTTTT. It is translated as CASMTSATNEKLFF. This rearrangement joins TRBV19 to TRBJ1-4, with D unclear. CDR3 length: 14 residues. V lost 9 bases to trimming and J lost 0 bases, with 11 bases between them. The germline CDR1 and CDR2 sequences are LNHDA and SQIVND (reference sequence).

The chain couples TRBV7-2 to TRBJ1-2; TRBD1 might be the D (5 bases). The length of the CDR3 is 17 residues. CDR1 is SGHTA and CDR2 is FQGNSA in the germline V gene. V gave up 4 bases and J gave up 4 bases, with 22 bases separating them. This CDR3 is CASSSTLLQARSYGYTF. For the CDR3, the DNA is TGTGCCAGCAGCTCCACTCTCTTACAGGCCCGCTCCTATGGCTACACCTTC.

The rearrangement links TRBV6-1 to TRBJ1-5; 8 bases map to TRBD1. The V gene's germline CDR1 is MNHNS and CDR2 SASEGT. The CDR3 length is 14 residues. J gave up 4 bases and V 3 bases, and 2 bases lay outside the gene matches. The CDR3 reads CASSDYRGNQPQHF. CDR3 DNA: TGTGCCAGCAGTGACTACAGGGGGAATCAGCCCCAGCATTTT.

The gene calls are TRBV9 and TRBJ2-7, with 8 bases lining up with TRBD2. The CDR3 spans 15 residues. Germline V gene sequence: CDR1 SGDLS, CDR2 YYNGEE. J lost 4 bases, V lost 0 bases, and 6 bases had no gene match. CDR3 protein: CASSVARSGGYEQYF. The DNA of the CDR3 is TGTGCCAGCAGCGTAGCGAGATCGGGGGGGTACGAGCAGTACTTC. The full variable domain, with the rest looked up from reference TRBV9 and TRBJ2-7, is DSGVTQTPKHLITATGQRVTLRCSPRSGDLSVYWYQQSLDQGLQFLIQYYNGEERAKGNILERFSAQQFPDLHSELNLSSLELGDSALYFCASSVARSGGYEQYFGPGTRLTVT.

This clone was found once. The chain combines TRBV27 with TRBJ2-1, with 7 nucleotides matching TRBD2. The ends lost 2 bases at V and 3 bases at J; junction bases unmatched: 4. The CDR3 consists of 15 residues. Germline-derived CDR1 and CDR2 are MNHEY and SMNVEV (reference sequence). CDR3 region: CASSLGGSNYNEQFF. CDR3 DNA: TGTGCCAGCAGTTTAGGCGGGAGTAACTACAATGAGCAGTTCTTC.

This clone was counted only a few times. The chain recombines TRBV5-6 with TRBJ2-5; 7 bases map to TRBD2. V was clipped by 3 bases and J by 4 bases; unmatched bases: 6. The CDR3 length is 14 residues. Germline CDR1 is SGHDT and CDR2 is YYEEEE. The CDR3 bases are TGTGCCAGCAGCTCACTGAGGGAGGGAGAGACCCAGTACTTC. Protein product: CASSSLREGETQYF.

The gene calls are TRBV11-2 and TRBJ2-7, with D possibly TRBD2 on 5 matching bases. The CDR3 has 14 amino acids. Germline values: CDR1 SGHAT, CDR2 FQNNGV. Deletions cut 2 bases from V and 4 bases from J, with 12 bases between. The CDR3 here is CASSLKAGTYEQYF. In DNA, the CDR3 is TGTGCCAGCAGCTTAAAGGCGGGCACTTACGAGCAGTACTTC.